The 10 T cell receptor beta chains reported below all come from one sample, sequenced in a study of cytotoxic CD8 clonotypes in ibrutinib-treated CLL (dated by TCRdb to the early 2020s). The library relied on the immunoSEQ multiplex PCR assay. TCRdb re-hosts the immuneACCESS table, in-frame sequences only. Its copies lack some clones; in the studies checked, an unresolved V gene accounts for under half of them, and the cause for the rest is not known. The sample table contains around 140,000 clones; only one count was recorded for 75% to 90% of them. Jointly, the top ten make up approximately 2% of the sample. This specimen's time point label, per the study, means: roughly 2 years on ibrutinib. The sample in question was PBMCs, obtained after 24 months of ibrutinib treatment. The origin of the receptors is a human donor with chronic lymphocytic leukemia.

This chain connects TRBV19 to TRBJ1-3; 7 positions agree with TRBD1. The CDR3 spans 15 residues. Germline trimming cut 3 bases from V and 0 bases from J; bases unmatched to any gene: 2. CDR1 and CDR2 (germline): LNHDA, SQIVND (reference sequence). The CDR3: CASSMTGSSGNTIYF. The CDR3 coding sequence is TGTGCCAGTAGTATGACAGGGAGCTCTGGAAACACCATATATTTT.

The chain combines TRBV4-3 with TRBJ2-5; no reliable D call. The V gene lost 1 base and the J gene lost 2 bases, with 11 bases spanning the gap. Germline V gene lookup returns CDR1 LGHNA and CDR2 YSLEER. CDR3 length equals 15 residues. CDR3 protein: CASSQGRSRQETQYF. In DNA, the CDR3 is TGCGCCAGCAGCCAAGGGCGGAGCCGTCAAGAGACCCAGTACTTC.

With respect to this clone: The junction does not match germline at one end; this may be a read error. The rearrangement joins TRBV7-2 to TRBJ1-2; D gene uncertain. Germline V lookup: CDR1 SGHTA, CDR2 FQGNSA. This CDR3 spans 14 amino acids. In nucleotides, the CDR3 is TGTGCCAGCAGCCGATCCCCCGGGGAGGGCGAGATGTCCTTC. It encodes CASSRSPGEGEMSF.

This clone came up a few times. V is TRBV27 and J is TRBJ2-3, with 9 bases fitting TRBD1. This CDR3 spans 16 amino acids. With 8 bases clipped from V and 0 bases from J, the junction kept 9 bases outside the gene matches. Germline V gene lookup returns CDR1 MNHEY and CDR2 SMNVEV (reference sequence). The CDR3 spells CASFPFTGGSTDTQYF. The CDR3 region has the DNA TGTGCCAGCTTTCCCTTCACAGGGGGCAGCACAGATACGCAGTATTTT.

The sample holds one count of this clone. The chain couples TRBV7-3 to TRBJ2-5, with D perhaps assigned TRBD1 or TRBD2 (5 bases each). The V and J ends lost 5 bases and 0 bases respectively, with 10 bases between them. The CDR3 covers 14 residues. The germline V gene has CDR1 SGHTA and CDR2 FQGTGA. The CDR3 here is CASSQGPNQETQYF. The DNA for the CDR3 is TGTGCCAGCAGCCAGGGACCGAACCAAGAGACCCAGTACTTC.

The chain is built from TRBV15 and TRBJ2-1, with D possibly called TRBD1 or TRBD2 (5 bases each). The CDR3 runs 16 residues. Trimming shortened V by 4 bases and J by 9 bases, and 22 bases separated the two germline ends. The V gene's germline CDR1 is LNHNV and CDR2 YYDKDF (reference sequence). DNA of the CDR3: TGTGCCACCAGCACGCCCGGGACGTCTCGTGGGGTTGAGCAGTTCTTC. Its translation is CATSTPGTSRGVEQFF.

The chain links TRBV10-3 to TRBJ2-5, with D unresolved. V was pared by 11 bases and J by 2 bases, with 15 bases between. The CDR3 consists of 13 residues. Germline lookup yields CDR1 ENHRY and CDR2 SYGVKD. CDR3 nucleotides: TGTGCCTGCTCCCGGCAGATACAAGAGACCCAGTACTTC. Protein product: CACSRQIQETQYF.

The V gene is TRBV15, the J gene TRBJ2-7; D uncertain. Trimming shortened V by 0 bases and J by 2 bases, and 8 bases separated the two germline ends. Germline assignment: CDR1 LNHNV and CDR2 YYDKDF (reference sequence). The CDR3 totals 14 residues. Written as DNA, the CDR3 is TGTGCCACCAGCAGAGAAGGTCCCCCCTACGAGCAGTACTTC. Translating it yields CATSREGPPYEQYF.

The V call is TRBV6-1, the J call TRBJ1-2; D might be TRBD1 (6 bases). Trimming stripped 2 bases from V and 1 base from J, with 17 bases between. From germline, CDR1 is MNHNS and CDR2 SASEGT. The CDR3 has 17 amino acids. The CDR3, as DNA: TGTGCCAGCAGTGAAAGGGCAGGGGCGACCCTTAACTATGGCTACACCTTC. The encoded protein is CASSERAGATLNYGYTF.

This chain links TRBV6-5 with TRBJ2-5; D is possibly TRBD2 (7 bases). The CDR3 is made up of 16 amino acids. Trimming shortened V by 0 bases and J by 7 bases, and 18 bases separated the two germline ends. CDR1 and CDR2 (germline): MNHEY, SVGAGI. Here the CDR3 reads CASSYSTLVGGATQYF. CDR3 nucleotides: TGTGCCAGCAGTTACTCGACCCTGGTGGGGGGGGCGACCCAGTACTTC.